The present T cell receptor beta chain was sequenced within a study of radiotherapy plus CTLA-4 blockade in lung cancer. In the study overall: 15% to 20% of enrolled patients responded objectively, and over 30% had disease control. Study-level results: Radiotherapy was combined with ipilimumab, and tumor-derived TCR clones then expanded in blood.

CDR3 size: 14 residues. V was pared by 5 bases and J by 0 bases, with 9 bases between. Germline V gene lookup returns CDR1 PRHDT and CDR2 FYEKMQ (reference sequence). Worth noting for this clone: Its antigen remains unknown.

Data came from immunoSEQ multiplex PCR; TCRdb stores just in-frame clones and leaves some out. Here the sample spans about 86,000 clones, less than 90% being singletons. The source was peripheral blood, collected from a patient treated with radiotherapy plus ipilimumab. The genes are TRBV13 and TRBJ2-3; D tentatively fits TRBD1 or TRBD2 (5 bases each). This clonotype was obtained from a human donor with non-small cell lung cancer who had stable disease on radiotherapy plus ipilimumab. This CDR3 is CASSTRDSTDTQYF. CDR3 nucleotide sequence: TGTGCCAGCAGCACACGGGACAGCACAGATACGCAGTATTTT.